The present entry profiles one T cell receptor (beta chain) with its context. Its antigen is undetermined. These data are taken from a study of tumor-infiltrating lymphocytes in localized non-small cell lung cancer. At the level of the study: Patients included smokers and never-smokers with various histologies, some sampled after neoadjuvant chemotherapy. Overall study results and limits: TCR sequencing covered a subset of patients with enough tissue. Different pieces of the same tissue went to different assays, confounding technical variation with intratumor heterogeneity.

Using immunoSEQ multiplex PCR, the repertoire was profiled, and TCRdb retains in-frame clones only, with some absent. The sample yields about 29,000 clones, approximately 83% seen once. This CDR3 comprises 13 residues. V lost 6 bases to trimming and J lost 1 base, with 10 bases between them. Germline CDR1 MNHEY, CDR2 SVGAGI. This sequence was found in a human donor with non-small cell lung cancer. The sequenced sample consisted of lung tumor tissue. The V gene is TRBV6-5, the J gene TRBJ2-7; D might be TRBD1 (7 bases). CDR3 amino acids: CASRRGQSYEQYF. CDR3 DNA: TGTGCCAGCAGGCGGGGACAGTCCTACGAGCAGTACTTC.